This entry features one T cell receptor beta chain sequence. Its antigen is currently unknown. The method was immunoSEQ multiplex PCR; TCRdb's version includes in-frame clones alone and lacks a portion of them. Counted here are 85,000 to 100,000 clones, about 86% occurring once; the ten biggest clones make up roughly 6%. The sample comes from a study of T cell responses to AZD1222 COVID-19 vaccine. Study-level background: Second doses at about 4 or about 12 weeks were pooled.

Study-level points and caveats: Two doses of AZD1222 preceded a rise in Spike-specific TCR breadth and depth. Baseline serology detected seropositivity in only a handful of AZD1222 recipients. There were mostly white British donors and more females than males, and clonal diversity was possibly underestimated.

Germline V gives CDR1 MGHDK, CDR2 SYGVNS. The CDR3 loop spans 13 amino acids. Trimming left V 6 bases short and J 0 bases short, with 8 bases between. The chain is built from TRBV25-1 and TRBJ1-1, with D unclear. This receptor was obtained from an adult in good health. Sequenced material: peripheral blood, taken on day 0 of AZD1222 vaccination. The CDR3 DNA follows: TGTGCCAGCAGACACACCATGAACACTGAAGCTTTCTTT. As protein: CASRHTMNTEAFF.